This T cell receptor beta chain was retrieved from a study of shared clonotypes between healthy human individuals. Findings and limits, study-wide: The rarefaction results pointed to incomplete sorted-subset sequencing despite large depth. Naive CD4 clonotype sharing across a few donors was about 5.3%.

The repertoire was sequenced with immunoSEQ multiplex PCR; TCRdb's copy has only in-frame clones and lacks some. The sample holds around 990,000 clones; 60% to 80% are singletons and the top ten take roughly 0.83%. Comment on this clone: Its antigen is unknown. Other DNA sequences within the sample encode an identical CDR3.

The germline V gene encodes CDR1 SEHNR and CDR2 FQNEAQ (reference sequence). The CDR3 consists of 14 residues. The V segment lost 4 bases and the J segment 0 bases; nucleotides outside the gene matches: 2. V and J are TRBV7-9 and TRBJ2-7; 8 nucleotides match TRBD1. The sequenced material came from memory CD4+ T cells from PBMCs. Subset described: CD45RA-negative fraction. The receptor's source is a young man in good health. Some clones in this sample may be carry-over from other donors' samples. In nucleotides, the CDR3 is TGTGCCAGCAGCTGGACAGGGAGCTCCTACGAGCAGTACTTC. Its translation is CASSWTGSSYEQYF.